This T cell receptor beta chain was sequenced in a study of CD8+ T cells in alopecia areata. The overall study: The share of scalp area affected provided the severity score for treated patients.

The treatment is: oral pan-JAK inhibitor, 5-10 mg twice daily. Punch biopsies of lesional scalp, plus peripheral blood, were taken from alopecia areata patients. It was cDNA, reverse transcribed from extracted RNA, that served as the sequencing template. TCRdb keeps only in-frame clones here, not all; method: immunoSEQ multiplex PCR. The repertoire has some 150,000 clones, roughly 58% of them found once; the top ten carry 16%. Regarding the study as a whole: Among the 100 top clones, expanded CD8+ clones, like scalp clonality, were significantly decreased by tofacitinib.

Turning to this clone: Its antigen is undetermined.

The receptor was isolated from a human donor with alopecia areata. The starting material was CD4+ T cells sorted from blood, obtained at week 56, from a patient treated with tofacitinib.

The CDR3 sequence is CASSSTGVTGELFF. In nucleotides, the CDR3 is TGCGCCAGCAGCTCCACAGGGGTCACCGGGGAGCTGTTTTTT. The V call is TRBV5-1, the J call TRBJ2-2; TRBD1 aligns across 7 bases. The V gene's germline CDR1 is SGHRS and CDR2 YFSETQ. This CDR3 contains 14 residues. Trimming took 3 bases from V and 4 from J; bases not matched to a gene: 3.